This T cell receptor beta chain was captured by sequencing in a study of regulatory T cells in long-lasting Graves disease. Study context: Graves' cases, newly diagnosed, had used antithyroid drugs under 3 months.

Assembly of TCR beta libraries relied on iRepertoire HTBI primers together with Arm-PCR of CDR3 regions. TCRdb re-called the multiplex PCR reads through MiXCR, storing one row per CDR3 protein. The sample comprises some 370,000 distinct CDR3 sequences, about an eighth of which are singletons, and under 20% rests with the top ten. From germline, CDR1 is MDHEN and CDR2 SYDVKM. CDR3 size: 15 residues. Whole-study results and caveats: When disease was persistent, TRBV28, TRBJ1-2 and TRBJ2-5 were the favored segments.

Time point indicated: newly diagnosed GD, antithyroid drugs for less than 3 months. PBMC-derived RNA was used for the TCR library. A single count supports this clonotype. Its antigen is still unknown. This may arise from a read error, as a much more abundant clone is one base away. This same sample was also part of a study on T cells in Graves' hyperthyroidism and ophthalmopathy.

This chain connects TRBV28 to TRBJ2-7, with 9 bases matching TRBD1. This receptor was obtained from a woman aged 18-29 years with Graves disease. Material: peripheral blood mononuclear cells (PBMCs), obtained at new diagnosis, from a patient treated with antithyroid drugs. The CDR3 DNA sequence: TGTGCCTGCAGTTCGGAGACAGGGGGACCCTACGAGCAGTACTTC. Its translation: CACSSETGGPYEQYF.